This T cell receptor (beta chain) derives from a study of cytomegalovirus exposure and HLA in healthy donors. General study points: In a later analysis, donors in an Asian-associated ancestry cluster reportedly had fewer N-insertions in productive TCRs than the cohort mean.

The PCR made use of 60 Vbeta and 13 Jbeta primers. This table comes from immunoSEQ multiplex PCR, and its TCRdb copy is limited to in-frame clones, with some not included. The top ten clones hold approximately 2% of a sample with over 85,000 clones, 75% to 90% of them seen once. The table lists this clone with a count of one. Its matching antigen is unknown. This sequence originates from a man aged 35 to 55 in good health and CMV-seronegative. Sequencing was performed on PBMCs.

The CDR3 reads CALEGDRVHRGTQYF. CDR3 in DNA: TGTGCACTGGAAGGAGACAGGGTTCACAGAGGTACGCAGTATTTT. The V call is TRBV30, the J call TRBJ2-3; 7 bases align to TRBD1. The V gene's germline CDR1 is GTSNPN and CDR2 SVGIG (reference sequence). This CDR3 has 15 residues.